A selection of T cell receptor beta chains follows, all from one sample in a study of blood T cell repertoires in COVID-19. Measured with immunoSEQ multiplex PCR; TCRdb has only the in-frame clones, and not every one. The table has 250,000 to 300,000 clones, nearly 90% seen once. The sequencing input was peripheral blood. The receptors derive from a woman aged 60-70 years with COVID-19, enrolled during active disease. The CDR3 runs from the conserved cysteine through the conserved F or W. The order of the fields is J gene, V gene, clone size, D gene, CDR3 protein, CDR3 DNA. D genes are given only for firm matches. Clone size appears in some rows only: once, few, many, or a class for an expanded clone.

>TRBJ1-5|TRBV27|.|TRBD1
CASRPGQGSNQPQHF
TGTGCCAGCAGGCCCGGACAGGGAAGCAATCAGCCCCAGCATTTT
>TRBJ2-5|TRBV5-1|.|.
CASSLAGETQYF
TGCGCCAGCAGCTTGGCCGGGGAGACCCAGTACTTC
>TRBJ1-2|TRBV5-6|.|TRBD1
CASSPLTGTGSGYTF
TGTGCCAGCAGCCCACTAACCGGGACAGGGAGTGGCTACACCTTC
>TRBJ2-1|TRBV5-1|.|TRBD1
CASSLDLDRGEQFF
TGCGCCAGCAGCTTGGACCTCGACAGGGGAGAGCAGTTCTTC
>TRBJ1-6|TRBV5-6|.|TRBD1
CASSFFSGQGTLRGPLHF
TGTGCCAGCAGCTTCTTCTCGGGACAGGGGACCCTCCGGGGACCCCTCCACTTT
>TRBJ1-1|TRBV3-1/TRBV3-2|.|.
CASSRRGASTEAFF
TGTGCCAGCAGCCGACGGGGGGCGAGCACTGAAGCTTTCTTT
>TRBJ2-2|TRBV10-3|.|TRBD2
CAISESRGGVSGELFF
TGTGCCATCAGTGAGTCGAGGGGAGGGGTCAGCGGGGAGCTGTTTTTT
>TRBJ2-3|TRBV7-3|.|TRBD2
CASSLNGGGAFDTQYF
TGTGCCAGCAGCTTAAATGGCGGGGGAGCGTTTGATACGCAGTATTTT
>TRBJ1-1|TRBV19|.|TRBD1
CASSRMGQPNTEAFF
TGTGCCAGTAGTAGAATGGGACAGCCCAACACTGAAGCTTTCTTT
>TRBJ2-7|TRBV5-1|.|TRBD1
CASSPNYGTGQSYEQYF
TGCGCCAGCAGCCCTAACTACGGGACAGGGCAATCCTACGAGCAGTACTTC
>TRBJ1-2|TRBV5-1|once|.
CASSRREANYGYTF
TGCGCCAGCAGTCGCAGGGAAGCTAACTATGGCTACACCTTC
>TRBJ1-1|TRBV18|.|TRBD1
CASSGQLNTEAFF
TGTGCCAGCTCGGGACAGCTGAACACTGAAGCTTTCTTT
>TRBJ1-4|TRBV6-4|.|.
CASSDMDRLFF
TGTGCCAGCAGTGACATGGACAGACTGTTTTTT
>TRBJ1-1|TRBV7-9|.|.
CASSSQGGGTEAFF
TGTGCCAGCAGCTCGCAGGGAGGAGGCACTGAAGCTTTCTTT
>TRBJ2-7|TRBV28|.|TRBD2
CASSPQRPSGGGYEQYF
TGTGCCAGCAGTCCTCAACGGCCTAGCGGGGGGGGGTACGAGCAGTACTTC
>TRBJ2-1|TRBV5-5|.|.
CASSWVTRGNNEQFF
TGTGCCAGCAGCTGGGTCACAAGGGGGAACAATGAGCAGTTCTTC
>TRBJ1-1|TRBV18|.|TRBD1
CASSPQGASTEAFF
TGTGCCAGCTCACCCCAGGGGGCGAGCACTGAAGCTTTCTTT
>TRBJ1-1|TRBV19|.|.
CASSINDRFEAFF
TGTGCCAGTAGTATTAACGACAGGTTTGAAGCTTTCTTT
>TRBJ2-3|TRBV19|.|TRBD1
CASSINRGGTDTQYF
TGTGCCAGTAGTATTAACAGGGGAGGCACAGATACGCAGTATTTT
>TRBJ2-1|TRBV14|.|.
CASSQGDVEQFF
TGTGCCAGCAGCCAGGGAGACGTAGAGCAGTTCTTC
>TRBJ2-1|TRBV4-2|.|TRBD2
CASRVAGGRNEQFF
TGTGCCAGCAGAGTTGCGGGGGGGAGGAATGAGCAGTTCTTC
>TRBJ1-3|TRBV6-1|.|.
CASSVFQTGTGNTIYF
TGTGCCAGCAGTGTTTTCCAAACAGGGACTGGAAACACCATATATTTT
>TRBJ1-1|TRBV6-5|.|TRBD1
CASRFGQGSEAFF
TGTGCCAGCAGATTCGGACAGGGCTCTGAAGCTTTCTTT
>TRBJ2-2|TRBV5-1|.|TRBD1
CASSLPLGDSQTGELFF
TGCGCCAGCAGCCTACCATTGGGGGACAGCCAGACCGGGGAGCTGTTTTTT
>TRBJ2-1|TRBV9|.|.
CASSVTPVGAASSYNEQFF
TGTGCCAGCAGCGTAACGCCCGTGGGAGCGGCAAGCTCCTACAATGAGCAGTTCTTC
>TRBJ2-1|TRBV19|.|TRBD2
CASSPPFGGVRNEQFF
TGTGCCAGTAGTCCCCCATTCGGGGGGGTACGCAATGAGCAGTTCTTC
>TRBJ2-1|TRBV23-1|.|.
CASSLPRSYNEQFF
TGCGCCAGCAGTCTCCCTCGCTCCTACAATGAGCAGTTCTTC
>TRBJ2-1|TRBV7-2|.|TRBD2
CASSSDGTSGYNEQFF
TGTGCCAGCAGCTCAGACGGGACTAGCGGATACAATGAGCAGTTCTTC
>TRBJ1-6|TRBV19|.|TRBD1
CASSETWTGNNSPLHF
TGTGCCAGTAGTGAGACCTGGACAGGGAATAATTCACCCCTCCACTTT
>TRBJ1-3|TRBV5-1|.|.
CASSLQPGLAGNTIYF
TGCGCCAGCAGCTTACAGCCGGGGTTGGCTGGAAACACCATATATTTT
>TRBJ2-5|TRBV19|.|.
CASSPRDQETQYF
TGTGCCAGTAGCCCTCGGGACCAAGAGACCCAGTACTTC
>TRBJ2-1|TRBV7-3|.|TRBD2
CASSSLAGDFSYNEQFF
TGTGCCAGCAGCTCATTAGCGGGGGATTTCTCCTACAATGAGCAGTTCTTC
>TRBJ2-7|TRBV27|.|.
CASSPVRATYEQYF
TGTGCCAGCAGCCCCGTACGCGCGACCTACGAGCAGTACTTC
>TRBJ2-7|TRBV6-6|.|.
CASSYSYQSAYEQYF
TGTGCCAGCAGTTACTCGTATCAGTCAGCCTACGAGCAGTACTTC
>TRBJ1-2|TRBV25-1|.|TRBD1
CASGGQGAKNGYTF
TGTGCCAGCGGTGGACAGGGGGCGAAGAATGGCTACACCTTC
>TRBJ2-7|TRBV6-2/TRBV6-3|.|TRBD1
CASSPGQGAFYEQYF
TGTGCCAGCAGCCCGGGACAGGGGGCTTTCTACGAGCAGTACTTC
>TRBJ1-1|TRBV5-1|.|.
CASSSGGGPVNTEAFF
TGCGCCAGCAGCTCCGGGGGTGGACCGGTGAACACTGAAGCTTTCTTT
>TRBJ2-1|TRBV2|.|.
CASSTKAGRFF
TGTGCCAGCAGTACTAAGGCGGGGCGGTTCTTC
>TRBJ1-1|TRBV27|.|.
CASSLAGIRYTEAFF
TGTGCCAGCAGTTTAGCGGGGATTCGGTACACTGAAGCTTTCTTT
>TRBJ1-1|TRBV29-1|few|TRBD1
CSVEVGTGGTEAFF
TGCAGCGTTGAAGTAGGGACAGGGGGCACTGAAGCTTTCTTT
>TRBJ2-2|TRBV7-9|.|.
CASIQGTNKNTGELFF
TGTGCCAGCATTCAGGGGACGAACAAGAACACCGGGGAGCTGTTTTTT
>TRBJ1-5|TRBV7-2|.|TRBD1
CASSLNRGLGQPQHF
TGTGCCAGCAGCCTAAACAGGGGGCTGGGCCAGCCCCAGCATTTT
>TRBJ2-2|TRBV19|once|.
CASSTGTAWGTGELFF
TGTGCCAGTAGTACCGGGACTGCCTGGGGCACCGGGGAGCTGTTTTTT
>TRBJ2-3|TRBV5-6|.|.
CASSLTTGHSTDTQYF
TGTGCCAGCAGCTTAACGACAGGACATAGCACAGATACGCAGTATTTT
>TRBJ2-5|TRBV27|.|.
CASSPVLSGETQYF
TGTGCCAGCAGTCCCGTACTGAGCGGGGAGACCCAGTACTTC
>TRBJ2-1|TRBV10-1|once|.
CASSESFRRGYNEQFF
TGCGCCAGCAGTGAGTCCTTCCGAAGGGGCTACAATGAGCAGTTCTTC